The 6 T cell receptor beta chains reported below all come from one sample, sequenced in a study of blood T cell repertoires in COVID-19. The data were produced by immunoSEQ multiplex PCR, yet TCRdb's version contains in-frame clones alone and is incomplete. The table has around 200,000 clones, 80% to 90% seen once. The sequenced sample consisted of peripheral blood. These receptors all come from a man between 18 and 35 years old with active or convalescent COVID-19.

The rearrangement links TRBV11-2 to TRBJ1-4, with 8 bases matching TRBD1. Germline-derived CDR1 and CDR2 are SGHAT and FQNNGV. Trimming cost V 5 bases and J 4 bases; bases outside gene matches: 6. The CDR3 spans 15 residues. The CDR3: CASSQTGVLNEKLFF. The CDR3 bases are TGTGCCAGCAGCCAGACAGGGGTCCTTAATGAAAAACTGTTTTTT.

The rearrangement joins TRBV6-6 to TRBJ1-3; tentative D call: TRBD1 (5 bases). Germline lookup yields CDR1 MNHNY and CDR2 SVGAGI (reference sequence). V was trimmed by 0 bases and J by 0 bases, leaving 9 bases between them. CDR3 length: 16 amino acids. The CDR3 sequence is CASSYSYDSSGNTIYF. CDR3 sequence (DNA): TGTGCCAGCAGTTACTCTTACGACAGCTCTGGAAACACCATATATTTT.

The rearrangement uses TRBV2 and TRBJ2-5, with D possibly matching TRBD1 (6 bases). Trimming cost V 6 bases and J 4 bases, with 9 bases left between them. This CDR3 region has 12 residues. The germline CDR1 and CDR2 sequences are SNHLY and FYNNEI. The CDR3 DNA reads TGTGCCAGCAGCGGGGACACAGAGACCCAGTACTTC. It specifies CASSGDTETQYF.

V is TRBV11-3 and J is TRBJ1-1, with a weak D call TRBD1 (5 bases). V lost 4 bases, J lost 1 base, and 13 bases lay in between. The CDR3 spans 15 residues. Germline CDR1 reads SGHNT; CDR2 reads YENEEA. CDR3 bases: TGTGCCAGCAGCTCCCCGTGGGGGGAGAACACTGAAGCTTTCTTT. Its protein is CASSSPWGENTEAFF.

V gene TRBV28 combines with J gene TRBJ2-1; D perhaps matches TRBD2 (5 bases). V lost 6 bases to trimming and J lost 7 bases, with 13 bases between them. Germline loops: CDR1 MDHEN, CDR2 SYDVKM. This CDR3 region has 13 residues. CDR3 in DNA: TGTGCCAGCAGAGACCGGGGTTCTAATGAGCAGTTCTTC. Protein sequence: CASRDRGSNEQFF. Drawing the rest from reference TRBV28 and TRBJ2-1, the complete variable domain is DVKVTQSSRYLVKRTGEKVFLECVQDMDHENMFWYRQDPGLGLRLIYFSYDVKMKEKGDIPEGYSVSREKKERFSLILESASTNQTSMYLCASRDRGSNEQFFGPGTRLTVL.

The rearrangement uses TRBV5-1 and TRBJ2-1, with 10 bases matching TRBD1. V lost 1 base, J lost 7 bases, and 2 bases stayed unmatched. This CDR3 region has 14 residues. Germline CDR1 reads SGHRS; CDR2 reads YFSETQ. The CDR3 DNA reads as TGCGCCAGCAGCTTGAGACAGGGGGCAAATGAGCAGTTCTTC. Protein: CASSLRQGANEQFF.